This note documents a single TCR beta chain sequence. The table came from immunoSEQ multiplex PCR; TCRdb's copy has only in-frame clones and leaves some out. The data contain 67,000 or so clones, 86% of them singletons. The length of the CDR3 is 15 residues. Trimming stripped 0 bases from V and 2 bases from J, with 13 bases between. The germline CDR1 and CDR2 sequences are GTSNPN and SVGIG (reference sequence). This sample is part of a study of OX40 agonist ivuxolimab in advanced cancers. Here the sequenced sample was CD4+ or CD8+ T cells sorted from blood, taken in a trial of the OX40 agonist ivuxolimab. The chain has TRBV30 and TRBJ1-2; no reliable D call. The origin of this receptor is an adult with an advanced solid tumor such as melanoma, head and neck, liver or kidney cancer. CDR3 nucleotide sequence: TGTGCCTGGAGTGTAATTCTCTCGAGCAACTATGGCTACACCTTC. It codes for CAWSVILSSNYGYTF.